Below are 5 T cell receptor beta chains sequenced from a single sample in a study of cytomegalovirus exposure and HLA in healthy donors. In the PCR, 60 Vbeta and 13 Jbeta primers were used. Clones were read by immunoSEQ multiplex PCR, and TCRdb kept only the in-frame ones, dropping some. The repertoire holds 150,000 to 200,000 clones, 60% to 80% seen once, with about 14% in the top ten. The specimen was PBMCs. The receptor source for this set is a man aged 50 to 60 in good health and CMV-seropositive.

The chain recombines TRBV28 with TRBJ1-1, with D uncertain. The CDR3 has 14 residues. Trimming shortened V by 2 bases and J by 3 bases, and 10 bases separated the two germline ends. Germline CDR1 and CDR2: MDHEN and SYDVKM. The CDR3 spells CASSLIAGDTEAFF. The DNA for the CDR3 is TGTGCCAGCAGTTTAATAGCCGGGGACACTGAAGCTTTCTTT. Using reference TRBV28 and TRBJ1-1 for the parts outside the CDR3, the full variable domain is DVKVTQSSRYLVKRTGEKVFLECVQDMDHENMFWYRQDPGLGLRLIYFSYDVKMKEKGDIPEGYSVSREKKERFSLILESASTNQTSMYLCASSLIAGDTEAFFGQGTRLTVV.

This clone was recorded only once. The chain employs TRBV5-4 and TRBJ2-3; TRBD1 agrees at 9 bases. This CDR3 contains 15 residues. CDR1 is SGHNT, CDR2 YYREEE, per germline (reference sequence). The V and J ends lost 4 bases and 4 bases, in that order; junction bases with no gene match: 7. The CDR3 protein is CASSGNRGRADTQYF. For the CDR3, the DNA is TGTGCCAGCAGCGGGAACAGGGGGCGCGCAGATACGCAGTATTTT.

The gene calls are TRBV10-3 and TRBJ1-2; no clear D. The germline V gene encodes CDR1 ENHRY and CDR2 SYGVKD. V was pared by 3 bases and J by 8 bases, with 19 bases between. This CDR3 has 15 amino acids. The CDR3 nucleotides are TGTGCCATCAGTGACTCCACTTCACTCTCTAAAGGCTACACCTTC. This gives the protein CAISDSTSLSKGYTF.

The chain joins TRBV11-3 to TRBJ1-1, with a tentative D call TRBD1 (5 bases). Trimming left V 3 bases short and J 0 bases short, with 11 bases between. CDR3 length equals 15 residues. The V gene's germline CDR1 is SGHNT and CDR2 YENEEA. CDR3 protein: CASSLGGAVNTEAFF. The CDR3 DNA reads TGTGCCAGCAGCTTGGGTGGGGCAGTGAACACTGAAGCTTTCTTT. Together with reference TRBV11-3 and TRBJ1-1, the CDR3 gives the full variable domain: EAGVVQSPRYKIIEKKQPVAFWCNPISGHNTLYWYLQNLGQGPELLIRYENEEAVDDSQLPKDRFSAERLKGVDSTLKIQPAELGDSAVYLCASSLGGAVNTEAFFGQGTRLTVV.

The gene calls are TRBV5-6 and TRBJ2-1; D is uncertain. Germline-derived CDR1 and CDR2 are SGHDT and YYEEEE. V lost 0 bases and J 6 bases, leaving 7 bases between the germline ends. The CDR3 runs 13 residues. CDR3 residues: CASSLDGSNEQFF. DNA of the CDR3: TGTGCCAGCAGCTTGGATGGCAGCAATGAGCAGTTCTTC.